This T cell receptor beta chain stems from a study of blood T cell repertoires in COVID-19. Study information: Both acute and convalescent COVID-19 samples were obtained from the United States, Italy and Spain. In each case, the material was cDNA or gDNA derived from T cells, B-cell-depleted T cells, or PBMCs.

Those who participated ranged in age from about 18 to 89 years and resided in roughly 26 US areas. The trim removed 5 bases at V and 0 bases at J, leaving 4 bases unmatched. The CDR3 runs 15 residues. CDR1 and CDR2 (germline): GTSNPN, SVGIG (reference sequence). As handled by the study authors: Amplification from reference gene primers served as the basis for estimated nucleated cell counts. Data came from immunoSEQ multiplex PCR; TCRdb stores just in-frame clones and leaves some out. That table supplies the V and J calls and clone size; D and trimming were determined from the DNA. The sample holds 200,000 to 300,000 clones, 70% to 90% seen once.

This receptor was identified in a woman between 40 and 55 years old with acute COVID-19. Sequencing was performed on PBMCs or T cells enriched from blood (not recorded which). This rearrangement joins TRBV30 to TRBJ1-6; the match to TRBD1 covers 7 bases. CDR3 region: CAWLTGSSYNSPLHF. CDR3 coding DNA: TGTGCCTGGTTGACAGGGAGCTCCTATAATTCACCCCTCCACTTT.